The rows below give T cell receptor beta chains drawn from one sample of a study of beta chain features in type 1 diabetes. Libraries were prepared by immunoSEQ multiplex PCR; TCRdb keeps only in-frame clonotypes and omits some of them. In the table there are some 400,000 clones, more than 12% of which are singletons. The source material was naive CD4+ T cells from blood. Every receptor here comes from a woman younger than 35 in good health. Both conserved end residues are part of each CDR3. A D gene is named only where the DNA matches it firmly. Where a row states a size, it is once, few, many or the class of an expanded clone; other rows omit it.

>TRBJ2-3|TRBV14|NA|NA
CASSRDIADTQYF
TGTGCCAGCAGCCGCGATATAGCAGATACGCAGTATTTT
>TRBJ1-5|TRBV15|NA|TRBD1
CATSWDRGNPRRHF
TGTGCCACCAGCTGGGACAGGGGAAACCCAAGACGGCATTTT
>TRBJ1-2|TRBV7-6|NA|TRBD1
CASSLDRGYGYTF
TGTGCCAGCAGCTTAGACAGGGGCTATGGCTACACCTTC
>TRBJ1-1|TRBV7-3|NA|TRBD1
CASSLKGGNTEAFF
TGTGCCAGCAGCTTAAAAGGGGGCAACACTGAAGCTTTCTTT
>TRBJ1-1|TRBV25-1|NA|NA
CASSESEVGEAFF
TGTGCCAGCAGTGAATCGGAGGTGGGGGAAGCTTTCTTT
>TRBJ1-1|TRBV18|NA|NA
CASSPWGGGNTEAFF
TGTGCCAGCTCACCATGGGGAGGCGGGAACACTGAAGCTTTCTTT
>TRBJ1-4|TRBV28|NA|NA
CASSLEVDEKLFF
TGTGCCAGCAGTTTAGAGGTAGATGAAAAACTGTTTTTT
>TRBJ2-7|TRBV27|NA|NA
CASSLAGVREQYF
TGTGCCAGCAGTTTGGCTGGAGTGCGGGAGCAGTACTTC
>TRBJ2-6|TRBV29-1|NA|TRBD2
CSVDSGSFAGANVLTF
TGCAGCGTCGATAGCGGGAGTTTCGCTGGGGCCAACGTCCTGACTTTC
>TRBJ1-1|TRBV5-1|NA|TRBD1
CASSLVGTGDYTEAFF
TGCGCCAGCAGCTTGGTGGGGACAGGGGATTATACTGAAGCTTTCTTT
>TRBJ2-1|TRBV29-1|NA|TRBD1
CSTSPVGGIGYNEQFF
TGCAGCACCTCGCCGGTAGGGGGCATTGGGTACAATGAGCAGTTCTTC
>TRBJ2-5|TRBV11-3|few|NA
CASRSSIQETQYF
TGTGCCAGCCGGAGTAGCATCCAAGAGACCCAGTACTTC
>TRBJ2-1|TRBV5-1|NA|TRBD2
CASSQTSGTGGEQFF
TGCGCCAGCAGCCAGACTAGCGGGACGGGAGGTGAGCAGTTCTTC
>TRBJ2-1|TRBV30|few|NA
CAWATRHEQFF
TGTGCCTGGGCGACTAGGCATGAGCAGTTCTTC
>TRBJ2-1|TRBV27|few|TRBD1
CASSRTGRSYNEQFF
TGTGCCAGCAGTCGGACAGGGAGGTCCTACAATGAGCAGTTCTTC
>TRBJ1-1|TRBV5-4|NA|NA
CASSRQASTEAFF
TGTGCCAGCAGTAGACAGGCCTCCACTGAAGCTTTCTTT
>TRBJ1-4|TRBV28|NA|NA
CASRRDNEKLFF
TGTGCCAGCAGGAGGGATAATGAAAAACTGTTTTTT
>TRBJ2-1|TRBV6-4|NA|NA
CASSDFTRYFIFNNEQFF
TGTGCCAGCAGTGACTTTACCCGTTACTTTATCTTTAACAATGAGCAGTTCTTC
>TRBJ2-3|TRBV6-6|NA|TRBD2
CASSYGGRTDTQYF
TGTGCCAGCAGTTACGGCGGGAGGACAGATACGCAGTATTTT
>TRBJ2-7|TRBV9|NA|NA
CASSVGGADYEQYF
TGTGCCAGCAGCGTTGGGGGGGCAGACTACGAGCAGTACTTC
>TRBJ1-2|TRBV20-1|NA|NA
CSYSDTYGYTF
TGCAGTTATAGTGACACCTATGGCTACACCTTC
>TRBJ2-1|TRBV27|NA|TRBD2
CASSSTVATSGSSYNEQFF
TGTGCCAGCAGTTCGACAGTTGCGACTAGCGGGAGCTCCTACAATGAGCAGTTCTTC